This TCR beta chain is from a study of metastatic and nonmetastatic thyroid tumors. Study summary: From malignant and benign thyroid patients, repertoires in blood and in tumor or nodule tissue were compared.

No patient received treatment before thyroid surgery. In the original processing: Variation in CDR3 across clinicopathological groups served as the basis for constructing a distant-metastasis classifier in papillary thyroid cancer. With MiXCR, TCRdb reprocessed the PCR reads. The V and J calls and clone size come from TCRdb's table, not from the authors' own analysis. The sample holds approximately 84,000 clones, 15% seen once. This clone was detected many times. Its target is not known. Germline values: CDR1 MDHEN, CDR2 SYDVKM. The CDR3 runs 11 residues. V shed 8 bases and J shed 6 bases, with 8 bases lying between them. Study-level points and caveats: Patients with malignant thyroid tumors reportedly had significantly higher TCR beta diversity than those with benign nodules, in blood and tumor.

This sequence was found in a female donor with papillary thyroid cancer or a benign thyroid nodule (not recorded which). Some clones in this sample may be carry-over from other donors' samples. The sample was blood. The chain uses TRBV28 and TRBJ1-5; no reliable D call. CDR3 in DNA: TGTGCCAGCTCCAGGTCTCAGCCCCAGCATTTT. Translating gives CASSRSQPQHF. Combining the CDR3 with reference TRBV28 and TRBJ1-5 gives the whole variable domain DVKVTQSSRYLVKRTGEKVFLECVQDMDHENMFWYRQDPGLGLRLIYFSYDVKMKEKGDIPEGYSVSREKKERFSLILESASTNQTSMYLCASSRSQPQHFGDGTRLSIL.